A selection of T cell receptor beta chains follows, all from one sample in a study of OX40 agonist ivuxolimab in advanced cancers. Sequencing used immunoSEQ multiplex PCR; TCRdb keeps in-frame clones, though not all of them. The top ten hold about 1.5% of the sample, which has about 96,000 clones, less than 95% seen once. The sequences come from CD4+ or CD8+ T cells sorted from blood, collected in a trial of the OX40 agonist ivuxolimab. The receptors come from an adult with an advanced solid tumor such as melanoma, head and neck, liver or kidney cancer. Each CDR3 is given with its conserved first and last residue. D genes are given only for firm matches. Where a row states a size, it is once, few, many or the class of an expanded clone; other rows omit it.

V gene,J gene,clone size,D gene,CDR3 DNA,CDR3 protein
TRBV14,TRBJ2-1,once,TRBD1,TGTGCCAGCAGCCAATTAGGAAGGGCAGGGGGCTCCTACAATGAGCAGTTCTTC,CASSQLGRAGGSYNEQFF
TRBV28,TRBJ2-7,-,-,TGTGCCAGCAAGTATCTAGGCGAGCAGTACTTC,CASKYLGEQYF
TRBV5-1,TRBJ1-6,-,-,TGCGCCAGCAGCTTGGGGCAGCAGGGTAATTCACCCCTCCACTTT,CASSLGQQGNSPLHF
TRBV7-2,TRBJ2-1,-,TRBD2,TGTGCCAGCAGAGGAGCGGGAGTCTCCTACAATGAGCAGTTCTTC,CASRGAGVSYNEQFF
TRBV9,TRBJ2-7,few,-,TGTGCCAGCAGCTCAAACCCACAGGCCTACGAGCAGTACTTC,CASSSNPQAYEQYF
TRBV27,TRBJ2-2,-,TRBD2,TGTGCCAGCAGTTTATTTAGCGGGACCACCGGGGAGCTGTTTTTT,CASSLFSGTTGELFF
TRBV5-3,TRBJ2-3,-,-,TGTGCCAGAAGCCGGGACACCGCAAACACAGATACGCAGTATTTT,CARSRDTANTDTQYF
TRBV7-8,TRBJ2-7,-,TRBD1,TGTGCCAGCAGCCCTCAACCACAGGGGGTTGGTGAGCAGTACTTC,CASSPQPQGVGEQYF
TRBV19,TRBJ1-5,-,-,TGTGCCAGTAGTGCCCGTCCCGGGAGGGAGGGTCAGCCCCAGCATTTT,CASSARPGREGQPQHF
TRBV11-2,TRBJ1-3,-,-,TGTGCCAGCAGCTTAAACAGGGTTGAGGTATATTTT,CASSLNRVEVYF
TRBV7-9,TRBJ2-1,-,-,TGTGCCAGCAGCTTAGGGGGGCGTAGCCTCTATGAGCAGTTCTTC,CASSLGGRSLYEQFF
TRBV20-1,TRBJ2-3,-,-,TGCAGTGCTAGTGCTTGGGATACGCAGTATTTT,CSASAWDTQYF
TRBV28,TRBJ2-7,few,TRBD1,TGTGCCAGCAGCCAGACAGGGGGCCCCTACGAGCAGTACTTC,CASSQTGGPYEQYF
TRBV11-2,TRBJ2-3,-,-,TGTGCCAGCAGCTTAGCGGGAGCGCACACAGATACGCAGTATTTT,CASSLAGAHTDTQYF
TRBV12-5,TRBJ1-1,-,TRBD1,TGTGCTAGTGGTCCAAAACAGGGGCGGATCCTTTCTGAAGCTTTCTTT,CASGPKQGRILSEAFF
TRBV5-8,TRBJ2-7,-,TRBD2,TGTGCCAGCAGCTCAAGACTAGCGGGAGAGGACGAGCAGTACTTC,CASSSRLAGEDEQYF
TRBV28,TRBJ1-3,-,-,TGTGCCAGCAAAGGGGTTACCGGGTTATCTGGAAACACCATATATTTT,CASKGVTGLSGNTIYF
TRBV19,TRBJ2-3,once,TRBD2,TGTGCCAGTAGTAAACTAGCGGGACGCACAGATACGCAGTATTTT,CASSKLAGRTDTQYF
TRBV4-1,TRBJ1-1,-,-,TGCGCCAGCAGCCAAGAGGGGCCCCTGAACACTGAAGCTTTCTTT,CASSQEGPLNTEAFF
TRBV7-7,TRBJ2-3,-,TRBD2,TGTGCTAGCAGCTTAGCGGGAGTGACAGATACGCAGTATTTT,CASSLAGVTDTQYF
TRBV5-1,TRBJ1-3,-,-,TGCGCCAGCAGCTTTTTCCAGGGTGATGCCTCTGGAAACACCATATATTTT,CASSFFQGDASGNTIYF
TRBV27,TRBJ2-2,-,-,TGTGCCAGCAGGGACAAGCCCGGCGGCTACACCGGGGAGCTGTTTTTT,CASRDKPGGYTGELFF
TRBV5-1,TRBJ2-6,-,-,TGCGCCAGCAGCTTGGTGGCAGGGCCAGACTCTGGGGCCAACGTCCTGACTTTC,CASSLVAGPDSGANVLTF
TRBV6-5,TRBJ2-7,-,-,TGTGCCAGCAGTTCGCCCGACCTTACCTACGAGCAGTACTTC,CASSSPDLTYEQYF
TRBV7-3,TRBJ2-7,-,TRBD1,TGTGCCAGCAGCTTAACGGGACAGGGCAGGGGCGAGCAGTACTTC,CASSLTGQGRGEQYF
TRBV4-3,TRBJ1-1,few,-,TGCGCCAGCAGCCGTAGGGGACACCCGAACACTGAAGCTTTCTTT,CASSRRGHPNTEAFF
TRBV7-2,TRBJ2-3,-,-,TGTGCCAGCAGCCAACAGTTGACGCAGTATTTT,CASSQQLTQYF
TRBV23-1,TRBJ2-1,-,-,TGCGCCAGCAGCCATCGGGGGCACAACAATGAGCAGTTCTTC,CASSHRGHNNEQFF
TRBV18,TRBJ1-1,-,TRBD1,TGTGCCAGCTCACCTGAGACAGGGGGCGTCACTGAAGCTTTCTTT,CASSPETGGVTEAFF
TRBV5-4,TRBJ2-3,once,TRBD1,TGTGCCAGCAGCTTCGGACAGGGGGACACAGATACGCAGTATTTT,CASSFGQGDTDTQYF
TRBV10-1,TRBJ2-1,-,-,TGCGCCAGCAGTGAAGCTTGGCCAAAGCGGTTTAGCTCCTACAATGAGCAGTTCTTC,CASSEAWPKRFSSYNEQFF
TRBV2,TRBJ1-1,-,-,TGTGCCAGCAGTGAAGCGCTCGGGGGCCGGGCTTTCTTT,CASSEALGGRAFF
TRBV7-8,TRBJ1-1,once,-,TGTGCCAGCAGCTTTCAGGGGCTAAGCTTGAACACTGAAGCTTTCTTT,CASSFQGLSLNTEAFF
TRBV5-4,TRBJ2-7,-,TRBD1,TGTGCCAGCAGCTGGGGACAGGGCCTCTACGAGCAGTACTTC,CASSWGQGLYEQYF
TRBV7-2,TRBJ2-5,-,TRBD2,TGTGCCAGCAGCTTAAACGGCGGGAGTGAGGCAGAGACCCAGTACTTC,CASSLNGGSEAETQYF
TRBV10-3,TRBJ2-7,-,-,TGTGCCATCAGTGAGTCATCGGGACTTGGATACGAGCAGTACTTC,CAISESSGLGYEQYF
TRBV18,TRBJ1-4,-,TRBD1,TGTGCCAGCTATGCCGGGACAGGGGATGAAAAACTGTTTTTT,CASYAGTGDEKLFF
TRBV19,TRBJ2-7,-,TRBD2,TGTGCCAGTAGTACCGGCGATATAGCGGGAGGGCCAAGGAACGAGCAGTACTTC,CASSTGDIAGGPRNEQYF